This T cell receptor (beta chain) was captured by sequencing in a study of beta chain features in type 1 diabetes. Notes on the study in general: Within each of all four CD4+ subsets, Type 1 diabetes patients had TCRB CDR3s that were moderately but significantly shorter.

A remark on this clone: The antigen is not known.

Reverse transcribing all isolated RNA meant expressed TCRB transcripts were sequenced. Measured with immunoSEQ multiplex PCR; TCRdb has only the in-frame clones, and not every one. The sample lists nearly 700,000 clones; around an eighth were seen once. Losses at the gene ends were 6 bases for V and 5 bases for J; bases not matched to a gene: 12. The CDR3 is 15 amino acids. CDR1 and CDR2 (germline): SGHDN, FVKESK. The source material was naive CD4+ T cells from blood. The clonotype was recovered from a man aged 18 to 29 with type 1 diabetes. The chain recombines TRBV14 with TRBJ2-5; 7 nucleotides agree with TRBD2. This chain's CDR3 is CASSVLGTTGETQYF. The CDR3 DNA sequence: TGTGCCAGCAGTGTGCTCGGGACTACCGGGGAGACCCAGTACTTC.